This TCR beta chain is drawn from a study of human T cells and chemical hapten exposure. Study as a whole: Each patient's scalp received weekly diphenylcyclopropenone throughout the approximately 25-week study.

General study findings and limits: The study found that DPC sensitization did not change TCRs above 1 in 1000 frequency. Compared to controls, expanded TCRs made significantly more large clusters of similar CDR3s.

Trimming pared 6 bases from V and 7 bases from J, leaving 11 bases between. This CDR3 spans 12 amino acids. Per germline, CDR1 KGHDR and CDR2 SFDVKD. Time point denoted: patch test 3, about 24 weeks after DPC sensitization. This sample's treatment: therapeutic diphenylcyclopropenone sensitization with weekly scalp DPC. Patches went on only after blood had been drawn each time. Via MiXCR, TCRdb re-called the RACE reads, giving one row per CDR3 protein. Among about 190,000 distinct CDR3 sequences listed, approximately 26% were seen once. For this clonotype: As yet, its antigen is unknown.

The chain carries TRBV24-1 and TRBJ2-5; the D gene is possibly TRBD2 (5 bases). The sequenced sample was whole blood, obtained in connection with sensitization to the hapten diphenylcyclopropenone (DPC). This receptor was taken from a woman aged 40 to 55 with alopecia areata. Some clones in this sample may be carry-over from other donors' samples. The CDR3 DNA reads as TGTGCCACCAGTACCGCGGAGGCGACCCAGTACTTC. Protein sequence: CATSTAEATQYF.